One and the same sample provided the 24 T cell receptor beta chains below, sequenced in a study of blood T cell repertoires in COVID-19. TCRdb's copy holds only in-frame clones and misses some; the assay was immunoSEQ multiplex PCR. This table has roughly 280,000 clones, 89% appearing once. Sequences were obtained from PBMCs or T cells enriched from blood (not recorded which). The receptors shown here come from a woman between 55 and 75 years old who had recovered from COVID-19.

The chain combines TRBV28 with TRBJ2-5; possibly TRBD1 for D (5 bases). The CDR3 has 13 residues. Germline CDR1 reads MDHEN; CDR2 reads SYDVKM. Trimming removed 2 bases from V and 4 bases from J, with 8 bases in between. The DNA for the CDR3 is TGTGCCAGCAGTTTACCAGGGATAGAGACCCAGTACTTC. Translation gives CASSLPGIETQYF.

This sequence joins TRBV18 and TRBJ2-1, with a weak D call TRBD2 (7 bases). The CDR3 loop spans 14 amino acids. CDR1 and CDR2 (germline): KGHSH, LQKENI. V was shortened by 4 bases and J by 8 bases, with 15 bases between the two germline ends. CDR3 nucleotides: TGTGCCAGCTCACAAGGCGGAGGGGGGGATGAGCAGTTCTTC. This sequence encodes CASSQGGGGDEQFF. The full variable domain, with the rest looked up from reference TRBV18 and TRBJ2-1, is NAGVMQNPRHLVRRRGQEARLRCSPMKGHSHVYWYRQLPEEGLKFMVYLQKENIIDESGMPKERFSAEFPKEGPSILRIQQVVRGDSAAYFCASSQGGGGDEQFFGPGTRLTVL.

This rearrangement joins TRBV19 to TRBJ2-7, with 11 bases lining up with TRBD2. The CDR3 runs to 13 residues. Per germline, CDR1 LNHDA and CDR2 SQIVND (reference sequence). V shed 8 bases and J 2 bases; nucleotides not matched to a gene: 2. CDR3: CASRSGGAYEQYF. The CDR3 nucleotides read TGTGCCAGTCGTAGCGGGGGGGCCTACGAGCAGTACTTC.

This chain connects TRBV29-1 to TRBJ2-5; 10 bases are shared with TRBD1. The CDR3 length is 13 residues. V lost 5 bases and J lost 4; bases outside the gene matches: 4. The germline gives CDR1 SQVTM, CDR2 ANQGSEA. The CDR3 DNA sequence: TGCAGCGTTTTGACAGGGGGCGTAGAGACCCAGTACTTC. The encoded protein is CSVLTGGVETQYF. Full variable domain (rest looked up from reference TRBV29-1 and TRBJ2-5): SAVISQKPSRDICQRGTSLTIQCQVDSQVTMMFWYRQQPGQSLTLIATANQGSEATYESGFVIDKFPISRPNLTFSTLTVSNMSPEDSSIYLCSVLTGGVETQYFGPGTRLLVL.

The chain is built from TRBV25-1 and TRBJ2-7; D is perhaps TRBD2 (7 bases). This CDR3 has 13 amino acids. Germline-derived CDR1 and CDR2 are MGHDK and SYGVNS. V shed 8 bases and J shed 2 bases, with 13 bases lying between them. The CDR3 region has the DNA TGTGCCAGCTGGGGGGGGGCCGCCTACGAGCAGTACTTC. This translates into CASWGGAAYEQYF.

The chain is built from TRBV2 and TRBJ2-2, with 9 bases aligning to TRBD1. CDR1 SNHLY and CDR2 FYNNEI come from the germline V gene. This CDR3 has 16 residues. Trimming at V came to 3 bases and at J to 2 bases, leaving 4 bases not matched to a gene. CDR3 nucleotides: TGTGCCAGCAGTGAGACAGGGGGGACAAACACCGGGGAGCTGTTTTTT. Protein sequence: CASSETGGTNTGELFF.

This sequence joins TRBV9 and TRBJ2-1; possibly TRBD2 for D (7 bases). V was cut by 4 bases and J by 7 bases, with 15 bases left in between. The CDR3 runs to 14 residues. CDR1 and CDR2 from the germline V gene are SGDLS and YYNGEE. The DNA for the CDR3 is TGTGCCAGCAGCCGCACAGGGAGGGGGAATGAGCAGTTCTTC. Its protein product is CASSRTGRGNEQFF. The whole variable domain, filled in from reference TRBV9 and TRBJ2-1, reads DSGVTQTPKHLITATGQRVTLRCSPRSGDLSVYWYQQSLDQGLQFLIQYYNGEERAKGNILERFSAQQFPDLHSELNLSSLELGDSALYFCASSRTGRGNEQFFGPGTRLTVL.

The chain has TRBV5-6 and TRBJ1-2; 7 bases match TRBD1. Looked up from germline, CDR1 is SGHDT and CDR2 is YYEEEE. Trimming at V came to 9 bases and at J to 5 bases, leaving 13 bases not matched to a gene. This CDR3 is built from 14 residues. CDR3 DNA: TGTGCCACCACGGGGGAGGACAGGTCTTATGGCTACACCTTC. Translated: CATTGEDRSYGYTF.

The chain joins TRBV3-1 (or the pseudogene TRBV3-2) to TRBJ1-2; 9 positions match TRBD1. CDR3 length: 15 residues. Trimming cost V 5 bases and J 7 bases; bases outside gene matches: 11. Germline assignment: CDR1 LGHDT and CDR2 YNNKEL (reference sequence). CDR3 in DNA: TGTGCCAGCAGCAACCCCGGGACAGGGAAGGCTGGCTACACCTTC. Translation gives CASSNPGTGKAGYTF.

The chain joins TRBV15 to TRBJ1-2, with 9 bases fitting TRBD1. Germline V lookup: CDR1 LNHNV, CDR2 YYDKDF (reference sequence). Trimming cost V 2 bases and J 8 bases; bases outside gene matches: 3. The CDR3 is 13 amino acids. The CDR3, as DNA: TGTGCCACCAGCAGACTACAGGGGGCGGGCTACACCTTC. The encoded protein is CATSRLQGAGYTF.

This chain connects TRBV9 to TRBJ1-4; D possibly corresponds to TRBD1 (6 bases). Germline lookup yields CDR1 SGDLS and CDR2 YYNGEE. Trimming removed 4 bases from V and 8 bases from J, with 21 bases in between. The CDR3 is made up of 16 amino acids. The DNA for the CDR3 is TGTGCCAGCAGCCCCCTTCTAGCGGGGGCCGGCGAAAAACTGTTTTTT. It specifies CASSPLLAGAGEKLFF.

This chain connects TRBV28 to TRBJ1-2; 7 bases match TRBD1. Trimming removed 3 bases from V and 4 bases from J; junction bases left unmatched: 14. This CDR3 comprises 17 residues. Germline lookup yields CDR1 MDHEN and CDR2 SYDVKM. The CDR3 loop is CASSLVGRGRGGYGYTF. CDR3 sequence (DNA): TGTGCCAGCAGTTTGGTCGGGAGGGGGCGCGGGGGCTATGGCTACACCTTC.

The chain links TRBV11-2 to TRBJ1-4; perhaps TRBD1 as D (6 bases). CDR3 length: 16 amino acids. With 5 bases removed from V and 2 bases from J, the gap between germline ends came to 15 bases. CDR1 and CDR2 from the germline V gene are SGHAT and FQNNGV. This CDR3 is CASSPQGLGTNEKLFF. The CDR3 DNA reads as TGTGCCAGCAGCCCCCAGGGGTTAGGCACTAATGAAAAACTGTTTTTT.

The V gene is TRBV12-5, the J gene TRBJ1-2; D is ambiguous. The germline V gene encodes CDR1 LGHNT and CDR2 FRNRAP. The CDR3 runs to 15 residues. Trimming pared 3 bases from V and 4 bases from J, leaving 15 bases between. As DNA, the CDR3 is TGTGCTAGTGGTTTCGCCTTACCGGGGTTCTATGGCTACACCTTC. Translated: CASGFALPGFYGYTF. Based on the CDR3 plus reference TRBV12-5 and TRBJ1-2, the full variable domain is DARVTQTPRHKVTEMGQEVTMRCQPILGHNTVFWYRQTMMQGLELLAYFRNRAPLDDSGMPKDRFSAEMPDATLATLKIQPSEPRDSAVYFCASGFALPGFYGYTFGSGTRLTVV.

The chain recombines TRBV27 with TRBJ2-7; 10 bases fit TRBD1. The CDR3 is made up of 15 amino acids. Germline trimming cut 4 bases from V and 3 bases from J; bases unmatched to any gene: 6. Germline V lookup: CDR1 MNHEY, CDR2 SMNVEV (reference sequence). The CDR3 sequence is CASSSRGDRGYEQYF. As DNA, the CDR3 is TGTGCCAGCAGTTCGCGCGGGGACAGGGGCTACGAGCAGTACTTC.

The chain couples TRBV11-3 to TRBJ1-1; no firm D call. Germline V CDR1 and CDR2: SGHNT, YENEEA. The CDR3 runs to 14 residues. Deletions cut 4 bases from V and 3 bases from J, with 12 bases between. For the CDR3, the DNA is TGTGCCAGCAGCTCGGGAGGGTTCGACACTGAAGCTTTCTTT. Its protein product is CASSSGGFDTEAFF.

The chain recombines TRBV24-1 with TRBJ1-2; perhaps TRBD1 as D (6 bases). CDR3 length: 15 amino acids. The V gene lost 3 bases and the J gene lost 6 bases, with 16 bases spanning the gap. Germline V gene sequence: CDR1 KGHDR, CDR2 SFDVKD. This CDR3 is CATSDPAGEGDGYTF. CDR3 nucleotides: TGTGCCACCAGTGATCCGGCGGGGGAGGGGGATGGCTACACCTTC.

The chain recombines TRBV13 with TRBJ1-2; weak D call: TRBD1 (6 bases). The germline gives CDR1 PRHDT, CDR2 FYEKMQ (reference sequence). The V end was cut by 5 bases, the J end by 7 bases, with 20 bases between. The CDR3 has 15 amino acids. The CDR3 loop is CASSTQGSGETGYTF. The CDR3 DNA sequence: TGTGCCAGCAGCACACAGGGATCCGGGGAGACTGGCTACACCTTC.

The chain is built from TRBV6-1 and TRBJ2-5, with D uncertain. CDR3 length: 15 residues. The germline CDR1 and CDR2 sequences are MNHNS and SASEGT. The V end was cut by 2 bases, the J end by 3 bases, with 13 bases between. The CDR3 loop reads CASSEMARKKETQYF. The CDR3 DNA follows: TGTGCCAGCAGTGAAATGGCACGAAAAAAAGAGACCCAGTACTTC.

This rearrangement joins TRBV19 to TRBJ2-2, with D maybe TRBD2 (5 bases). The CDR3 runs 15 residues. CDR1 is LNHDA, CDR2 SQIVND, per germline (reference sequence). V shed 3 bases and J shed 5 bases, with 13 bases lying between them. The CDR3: CASSIGVRGTGELFF. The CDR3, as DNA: TGTGCCAGTAGTATTGGAGTCCGGGGTACCGGGGAGCTGTTTTTT.

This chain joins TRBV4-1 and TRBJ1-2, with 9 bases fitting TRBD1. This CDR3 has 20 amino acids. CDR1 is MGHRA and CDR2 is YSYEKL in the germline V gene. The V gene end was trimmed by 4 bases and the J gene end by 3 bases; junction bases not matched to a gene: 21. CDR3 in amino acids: CASSPSIPGTGTPGDYGYTF. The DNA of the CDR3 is TGCGCCAGCAGCCCCTCCATCCCGGGGACAGGGACCCCAGGCGACTATGGCTACACCTTC.

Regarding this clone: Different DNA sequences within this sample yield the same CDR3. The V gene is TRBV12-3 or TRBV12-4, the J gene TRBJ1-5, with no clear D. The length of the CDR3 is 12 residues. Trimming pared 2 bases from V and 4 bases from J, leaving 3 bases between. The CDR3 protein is CASSLLNQPQHF. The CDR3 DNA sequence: TGTGCCAGCAGTTTATTAAATCAGCCCCAGCATTTT.

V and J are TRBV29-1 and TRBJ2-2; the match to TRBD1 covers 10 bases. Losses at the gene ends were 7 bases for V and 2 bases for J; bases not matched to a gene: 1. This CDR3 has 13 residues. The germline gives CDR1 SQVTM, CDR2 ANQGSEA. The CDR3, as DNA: TGCAGCGGGGACAGGGGAAACACCGGGGAGCTGTTTTTT. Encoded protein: CSGDRGNTGELFF.

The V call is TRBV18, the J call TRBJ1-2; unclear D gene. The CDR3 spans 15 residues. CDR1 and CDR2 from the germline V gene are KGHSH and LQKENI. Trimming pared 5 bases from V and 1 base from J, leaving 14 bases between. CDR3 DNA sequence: TGTGCCAGCTCAACCACGCAAGAGTTTAACTATGGCTACACCTTC. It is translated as CASSTTQEFNYGYTF.